These 11 T cell receptor beta chains were all obtained from the same sample, sequenced in a study of PD-1 blockade in classical Hodgkin lymphoma. Data came from immunoSEQ multiplex PCR; TCRdb stores just in-frame clones and leaves some out. Counted here are around 66,000 clones, over 70% occurring once; the ten biggest clones make up 9% to 10%. Every patient was affected by relapse after autologous stem cell transplantation, while exposure to brentuximab vedotin was not uniform. The starting material was peripheral blood mononuclear cells (PBMCs), obtained before the second cycle of nivolumab. The receptors here all came from a human donor with classical Hodgkin lymphoma.

The chain joins TRBV18 to TRBJ1-6; 7 nucleotides line up with TRBD1. The CDR3 consists of 14 residues. V lost 4 bases, J lost 6 bases, and 3 bases stayed unmatched. The V gene's germline CDR1 is KGHSH and CDR2 LQKENI. In DNA form, the CDR3 reads TGTGCCAGCTCACGGGACAGTCCTAATTCACCCCTCCACTTT. Residues: CASSRDSPNSPLHF.

The V call is TRBV7-8, the J call TRBJ1-1, with D maybe TRBD1 (5 bases). V was clipped by 5 bases and J by 1 base, with 11 bases between them. The germline V gene has CDR1 SGHVS and CDR2 FQNEAQ. The CDR3 has 14 amino acids. The CDR3 reads CASSLRDPNTEAFF. The CDR3, as DNA: TGTGCCAGCAGCCTCCGGGACCCGAACACTGAAGCTTTCTTT.

This clone was seen a handful of times. This chain joins TRBV28 and TRBJ1-2; tentative D call: TRBD1 (5 bases). V lost 3 bases to trimming and J lost 8 bases, with 10 bases between them. The CDR3 is 12 amino acids. Per the germline V gene, CDR1 is MDHEN and CDR2 is SYDVKM. CDR3 region: CASSFSGKGYTF. The CDR3 DNA follows: TGTGCCAGCAGTTTTTCAGGGAAGGGCTACACCTTC.

The chain links TRBV7-9 to TRBJ2-1; 12 nucleotides agree with TRBD2. The CDR3 runs to 15 residues. Germline lookup yields CDR1 SEHNR and CDR2 FQNEAQ (reference sequence). Losses at the gene ends were 2 bases for V and 12 bases for J; bases not matched to a gene: 8. CDR3 in DNA: TGTGCCAGCAGCTTACAGAGGACTAGCGGGGACCCGCAGTTCTTC. This sequence encodes CASSLQRTSGDPQFF.

J is TRBJ2-1 and V is TRBV2, with 10 bases lining up with TRBD2. This CDR3 is 15 amino acids long. V was pared by 4 bases and J by 9 bases, with 9 bases of the junction left unmatched. CDR1 SNHLY and CDR2 FYNNEI come from the germline V gene. The CDR3 region is CASSAQAGGPGEQFF. The CDR3 DNA sequence: TGTGCCAGCAGTGCTCAAGCGGGAGGGCCGGGTGAGCAGTTCTTC.

This clone was recorded once. The chain combines TRBV5-1 with TRBJ2-7; 11 bases match TRBD1. The CDR3 totals 14 residues. Per the germline V gene, CDR1 is SGHRS and CDR2 is YFSETQ. The trim removed 4 bases at V and 9 bases at J, leaving 9 bases unmatched. CDR3 sequence: CASSPGTGGTRQYF. DNA for the CDR3: TGCGCCAGCAGCCCCGGGACAGGGGGGACGAGGCAGTACTTC.

V usage is TRBV28 and J usage is TRBJ1-1; TRBD1 might be the D (5 bases). CDR3 length: 13 residues. Germline CDR1 and CDR2: MDHEN and SYDVKM. V was shortened by 7 bases and J by 1 base, with 10 bases between the two germline ends. The chain's CDR3 is CASKRTGNTEAFF. CDR3 nucleotide sequence: TGTGCCAGCAAGAGAACAGGGAACACTGAAGCTTTCTTT.

The V gene is TRBV28, the J gene TRBJ2-7; D tentatively reads TRBD1 or TRBD2 (5 bases each). V lost 4 bases and J 9 bases, leaving 22 bases between the germline ends. This CDR3 spans 15 amino acids. CDR1 and CDR2 (germline): MDHEN, SYDVKM. The CDR3 is CASSSGPTWGYVQYF. The CDR3, as DNA: TGTGCCAGCAGTTCCGGCCCCACTTGGGGGTATGTGCAGTACTTC.

The rearrangement uses TRBV6-5 and TRBJ1-1; D is perhaps TRBD1 (6 bases). The germline CDR1 and CDR2 sequences are MNHEY and SVGAGI. The CDR3 has 13 residues. V was clipped by 3 bases and J by 10 bases, with 15 bases between them. The CDR3 DNA reads as TGTGCCAGCAGTTATACGAGGGGGGGAGGAGCTTTCTTT. Translating gives CASSYTRGGGAFF.

The V and J genes are TRBV5-4 and TRBJ1-2; TRBD1 matches at 12 bases. The CDR3 runs to 17 residues. V lost 4 bases to trimming and J lost 0 bases; unmatched junction nucleotides: 7. The germline V gene encodes CDR1 SGHNT and CDR2 YYREEE (reference sequence). CDR3 in amino acids: CASSRGTGGLANYGYTF. The CDR3, as DNA: TGTGCCAGCAGCCGGGGGACAGGGGGCCTGGCTAACTATGGCTACACCTTC.

The table lists this clone with a few counts. The germline gene is not matched at one end of the junction; a read error may be the cause. V and J are TRBV19 and TRBJ2-3; the match to TRBD2 covers 7 bases. Germline V gene lookup returns CDR1 LNHDA and CDR2 SQIVND (reference sequence). The CDR3 runs 15 residues. The CDR3, as DNA: TGTGCCAGTAGTATAGCTTCGACTAGCAGAGATACGCAGTATTTT. Translated, it gives CASSIASTSRDTQYF.